The 23 T cell receptor beta chains presented below share a single source sample, sequenced in a study of cytomegalovirus exposure and HLA in healthy donors. PCR employed 60 Vbeta and 13 Jbeta primers. Produced via immunoSEQ multiplex PCR; TCRdb's table is partial and in-frame only. The data contain 150,000 to 200,000 clones, roughly 70% of them seen just once; the ten biggest clones take up roughly 1.9%. The material sequenced was PBMCs. The receptors derive from a woman younger than 45 in good health and CMV-seronegative.

The chain couples TRBV5-1 to TRBJ2-1; no clear D gene. The CDR3 has 13 residues. V was clipped by 3 bases and J by 6 bases, with 10 bases between them. Germline-derived CDR1 and CDR2 are SGHRS and YFSETQ. CDR3: CASSWVRSNEQFF. In DNA, the CDR3 is TGCGCCAGCAGCTGGGTACGGAGCAATGAGCAGTTCTTC.

This chain joins TRBV5-1 and TRBJ2-2; tentatively, D is TRBD1 (6 bases). There are 15 residues in the CDR3. CDR1 is SGHRS, CDR2 YFSETQ, per germline. V was pared by 4 bases and J by 0 bases, with 10 bases between. The CDR3 bases are TGCGCCAGCAGCGCTGGGACAACGAACACCGGGGAGCTGTTTTTT. Encoded protein: CASSAGTTNTGELFF. Filled out from reference TRBV5-1 and TRBJ2-2, the complete variable domain reads KAGVTQTPRYLIKTRGQQVTLSCSPISGHRSVSWYQQTPGQGLQFLFEYFSETQRNKGNFPGRFSGRQFSNSRSEMNVSTLELGDSALYLCASSAGTTNTGELFFGEGSRLTVL.

V gene TRBV7-9 combines with J gene TRBJ2-3; 13 bases align to TRBD2. This CDR3 contains 17 residues. CDR1 and CDR2 (germline): SEHNR, FQNEAQ (reference sequence). J gave up 3 bases and V 5 bases, and 8 bases lay outside the gene matches. The CDR3 DNA sequence: TGTGCCAGCAGCCCAGGACTAGCGGGGGTTCGGACAGATACGCAGTATTTT. It translates to CASSPGLAGVRTDTQYF.

The chain combines TRBV28 with TRBJ2-5, with TRBD2 identical over 10 bases. V trimming: 5 bases; J trimming: 3 bases; junction bases outside the gene matches: 9. The germline CDR1 and CDR2 sequences are MDHEN and SYDVKM. The CDR3 contains 16 residues. The CDR3 coding sequence is TGTGCCAGCAGTCTCCAACTAGCGGGGTTTAAAGAGACCCAGTACTTC. Encoded protein: CASSLQLAGFKETQYF.

The chain is built from TRBV6-1 and TRBJ1-5, with D possibly matching TRBD1 (5 bases). This CDR3 spans 16 amino acids. V was pared by 0 bases and J by 0 bases, with 9 bases between. Germline values: CDR1 MNHNS, CDR2 SASEGT. The CDR3 nucleotides are TGTGCCAGCAGTGAAGCGGGCGGACATAGCAATCAGCCCCAGCATTTT. Translated, it gives CASSEAGGHSNQPQHF.

The rearrangement links TRBV19 to TRBJ2-7; D not certain. V was shortened by 3 bases and J by 0 bases, with 12 bases between the two germline ends. CDR1 and CDR2 (germline): LNHDA, SQIVND (reference sequence). The CDR3 sequence is 15 residues long. CDR3 region: CASSMTLAPSYEQYF. The DNA of the CDR3 is TGTGCCAGTAGTATGACTCTCGCCCCCTCCTACGAGCAGTACTTC.

The chain has TRBV2 and TRBJ1-2, with D tentatively TRBD1 (6 bases). Germline CDR1 reads SNHLY; CDR2 reads FYNNEI. The CDR3 is 14 amino acids. V lost 4 bases and J 4 bases, leaving 13 bases between the germline ends. CDR3 sequence: CASSARTALYGYTF. DNA of the CDR3: TGTGCCAGCAGTGCCCGGACAGCCCTCTATGGCTACACCTTC.

The J gene is TRBJ2-5, the V gene TRBV11-1; 10 positions agree with TRBD2. This CDR3 has 16 residues. Trimming at V came to 4 bases and at J to 7 bases, leaving 12 bases not matched to a gene. Germline V CDR1 and CDR2: SGHAT, FQDESV (reference sequence). This CDR3 reads CASSSKSGRAAGTQYF. Here the CDR3 DNA reads TGTGCCAGCAGCTCCAAAAGCGGGAGGGCCGCGGGGACCCAGTACTTC. The variable domain in full, with the rest retrieved from reference TRBV11-1 and TRBJ2-5, is EAEVAQSPRYKITEKSQAVAFWCDPISGHATLYWYRQILGQGPELLVQFQDESVVDDSQLPKDRFSAERLKGVDSTLKIQPAELGDSAMYLCASSSKSGRAAGTQYFGPGTRLLVL.

V gene TRBV4-1 combines with J gene TRBJ2-7; D perhaps matches TRBD2 (5 bases). V was clipped by 4 bases and J by 1 base, with 11 bases between them. The CDR3 is made up of 14 amino acids. Germline assignment: CDR1 MGHRA and CDR2 YSYEKL. This CDR3 reads CASSRGLPSYEQYF. For the CDR3, the DNA is TGCGCCAGCAGCCGCGGGTTACCTTCCTACGAGCAGTACTTC.

The V call is TRBV7-8, the J call TRBJ2-5; weak D call: TRBD1 (6 bases). Germline V lookup: CDR1 SGHVS, CDR2 FQNEAQ. The CDR3 loop spans 14 amino acids. V shed 5 bases and J shed 4 bases, with 14 bases lying between them. The CDR3 region has the DNA TGTGCCAGCAGCCTAGGACAGTACGGAGAGACCCAGTACTTC. This sequence encodes CASSLGQYGETQYF. Based on the CDR3 plus reference TRBV7-8 and TRBJ2-5, the full variable domain is GAGVSQSPRYKVAKRGQDVALRCDPISGHVSLFWYQQALGQGPEFLTYFQNEAQLDKSGLPSDRFFAERPEGSVSTLKIQRTQQEDSAVYLCASSLGQYGETQYFGPGTRLLVL.

The chain combines TRBV7-3 with TRBJ2-2, with unresolved D. This CDR3 is built from 14 residues. The germline CDR1 and CDR2 sequences are SGHTA and FQGTGA. Trimming stripped 2 bases from V and 2 bases from J, with 6 bases between. The CDR3 region is CASSLQTNTGELFF. As DNA, the CDR3 is TGTGCCAGCAGCTTACAAACAAACACCGGGGAGCTGTTTTTT.

V is TRBV5-6 and J is TRBJ1-6; 8 nucleotides match TRBD1. The germline V gene has CDR1 SGHDT and CDR2 YYEEEE. The CDR3 runs to 16 residues. Trimming removed 4 bases from V and 6 bases from J; junction bases left unmatched: 9. This CDR3 reads CASSVQGEPPNSPLHF. The CDR3 DNA reads TGTGCCAGCAGCGTACAGGGGGAACCCCCTAATTCACCCCTCCACTTT.

CDR3 amino acids: CATQGVDGYTF. In nucleotides, the CDR3 is TGTGCCACCCAGGGGGTGGATGGCTACACCTTC. The V and J genes are TRBV10-3 and TRBJ1-2; 7 bases are a match to TRBD1. The CDR3 loop spans 11 amino acids. V was clipped by 10 bases and J by 6 bases; unmatched bases: 5. Germline V gives CDR1 ENHRY, CDR2 SYGVKD.

Written as DNA, the CDR3 is TGTGCCAGCACCTCAGTGGGGGCGAGTTACTCTGGGGCCAACGTCCTGACTTTC. It translates to CASTSVGASYSGANVLTF. The genes are TRBV27 and TRBJ2-6, with D perhaps TRBD1 (6 bases). CDR1 and CDR2 (germline): MNHEY, SMNVEV (reference sequence). V lost 7 bases and J lost 0, with 19 bases in between. CDR3 length equals 18 residues.

The chain has TRBV27 and TRBJ1-1; 8 nucleotides agree with TRBD1. This CDR3 comprises 16 residues. The V and J ends lost 5 bases and 5 bases, in that order; junction bases with no gene match: 13. The germline V gene encodes CDR1 MNHEY and CDR2 SMNVEV (reference sequence). CDR3 in amino acids: CASSLYGQGERTEAFF. CDR3 DNA sequence: TGTGCCAGCAGTCTTTACGGACAGGGCGAAAGGACTGAAGCTTTCTTT.

The J gene is TRBJ1-5, the V gene TRBV19; 7 bases agree with TRBD1. Germline trimming cut 4 bases from V and 11 bases from J; bases unmatched to any gene: 11. Germline V lookup: CDR1 LNHDA, CDR2 SQIVND (reference sequence). This CDR3 contains 14 residues. In DNA form, the CDR3 reads TGTGCCAGTAGTACCACAGGGGACCTTTCGGCCCAGCATTTT. Protein product: CASSTTGDLSAQHF.

The CDR3 bases are TGTGCCAGTAGTATAGTACACTCGACTTGGCCCCTAAGCTCCTACGAGCAGTACTTC. Protein product: CASSIVHSTWPLSSYEQYF. The chain links TRBV19 to TRBJ2-7, with D uncertain. There are 19 residues in the CDR3. Trimming cost V 1 base and J 0 bases, with 22 bases left between them. Germline assignment: CDR1 LNHDA and CDR2 SQIVND (reference sequence).

This clone occurred a few times. The chain couples TRBV5-5 to TRBJ1-5, with D perhaps matching TRBD1 (6 bases). Germline values: CDR1 SGHKS, CDR2 YYEKEE (reference sequence). The CDR3 has 15 residues. V was trimmed by 4 bases and J by 1 base, leaving 12 bases between them. As DNA, the CDR3 is TGTGCCAGCAGCCGGGGGGGACAAAGCAATCAGCCCCAGCATTTT. Protein product: CASSRGGQSNQPQHF.

The chain links TRBV18 to TRBJ1-5; 10 bases are shared with TRBD1. Germline CDR1 KGHSH, CDR2 LQKENI. V shed 5 bases and J 9 bases; nucleotides not matched to a gene: 7. The CDR3 covers 14 residues. The chain's CDR3 is CASSSDRGAMPQHF. DNA for the CDR3: TGTGCCAGCTCATCGGACAGGGGGGCGATGCCCCAGCATTTT. Looking up the rest from reference TRBV18 and TRBJ1-5 gives the full variable domain: NAGVMQNPRHLVRRRGQEARLRCSPMKGHSHVYWYRQLPEEGLKFMVYLQKENIIDESGMPKERFSAEFPKEGPSILRIQQVVRGDSAAYFCASSSDRGAMPQHFGDGTRLSIL.

The chain recombines TRBV2 with TRBJ2-3; D gene uncertain. Germline V lookup: CDR1 SNHLY, CDR2 FYNNEI. The ends were cut back, 8 bases at V and 0 bases at J, with 18 bases in the middle. The CDR3 is 16 residues long. CDR3 DNA sequence: TGTGCCAGCGCTGAGGCCGCCGTTGATAGCACAGATACGCAGTATTTT. The encoded protein is CASAEAAVDSTDTQYF. Looking up the rest from reference TRBV2 and TRBJ2-3 gives the full variable domain: EPEVTQTPSHQVTQMGQEVILRCVPISNHLYFYWYRQILGQKVEFLVSFYNNEISEKSEIFDDQFSVERPDGSNFTLKIRSTKLEDSAMYFCASAEAAVDSTDTQYFGPGTRLTVL.

The chain is built from TRBV7-2 and TRBJ2-1, with 9 nucleotides matching TRBD2. This CDR3 comprises 15 residues. Trimming took 3 bases from V and 4 from J; bases not matched to a gene: 4. Looked up from germline, CDR1 is SGHTA and CDR2 is FQGNSA. CDR3 protein: CASSLTSGRYNEQFF. CDR3 DNA sequence: TGTGCCAGCAGCTTGACTAGCGGAAGATACAATGAGCAGTTCTTC.

CDR3 DNA sequence: TGTGCCAGCAGCTTTCAGGGGAGCAATTCACCCCTCCACTTT. Translated: CASSFQGSNSPLHF. The rearrangement uses TRBV5-8 and TRBJ1-6, with D possibly being TRBD1 (6 bases). Germline CDR1 is SGHTS and CDR2 is YDEGEE. Deletions cut 2 bases from V and 7 bases from J, with 10 bases between. The CDR3 is 14 amino acids.

The V gene is TRBV2, the J gene TRBJ1-5; TRBD1 aligns across 8 bases. The CDR3 length is 15 residues. CDR1 is SNHLY and CDR2 is FYNNEI in the germline V gene. V lost 5 bases to trimming and J lost 5 bases; unmatched junction nucleotides: 8. CDR3 bases: TGTGCCAGCAGTCAACAGGGGGTTTTCGATCAGCCCCAGCATTTT. Its translation: CASSQQGVFDQPQHF.